The 13 T cell receptor beta chains below come from one sample, sequenced in a study of blood T cell repertoires in COVID-19. Assay used: immunoSEQ multiplex PCR; TCRdb lists only in-frame clones, some missing. Of roughly 160,000 clones in the sample, 85% were seen once. The sample was peripheral blood. Receptor source: a woman at least 80 years old with COVID-19, enrolled during active disease.

The V and J genes are TRBV28 and TRBJ1-2; a possible D gene is TRBD1 (5 bases). The V and J ends lost 8 bases and 0 bases respectively, with 7 bases between them. This CDR3 spans 12 amino acids. Germline V lookup: CDR1 MDHEN, CDR2 SYDVKM. As DNA, the CDR3 is TGTGCCAGCGACAGCACTAACTATGGCTACACCTTC. Its translation: CASDSTNYGYTF.

The J gene is TRBJ2-2, the V gene TRBV4-1; 9 nucleotides agree with TRBD1. The junction had 11 bases not matched to a gene; V was cut back by 2 bases and J by 1 base. The CDR3 runs to 19 residues. Germline assignment: CDR1 MGHRA and CDR2 YSYEKL. CDR3 amino acids: CASSQYHTGGQKNTGELFF. The DNA of the CDR3 is TGCGCCAGCAGCCAATATCATACAGGGGGCCAAAAGAACACCGGGGAGCTGTTTTTT.

The rearrangement joins TRBV3-1 (or the pseudogene TRBV3-2) to TRBJ2-3, with 7 bases identical to TRBD2. CDR3 length equals 16 residues. CDR1 and CDR2 (germline): LGHDT, YNNKEL (reference sequence). V lost 1 base and J lost 10; bases outside the gene matches: 14. The chain's CDR3 is CASSQAPPETSRAQYF. The CDR3 DNA reads TGTGCCAGCAGCCAAGCCCCCCCTGAGACTAGCAGGGCGCAGTATTTT.

This clone appeared a single time. The V and J genes are TRBV15 and TRBJ1-1; perhaps TRBD1 as D (5 bases). The CDR3 sequence is 13 residues long. Looked up from germline, CDR1 is LNHNV and CDR2 is YYDKDF (reference sequence). Trimming removed 0 bases from V and 11 bases from J, with 13 bases in between. The CDR3 sequence is CATSRDQGGRAFF. The CDR3 coding sequence is TGTGCCACCAGCAGAGATCAGGGCGGACGGGCTTTCTTT.

V gene TRBV24-1 combines with J gene TRBJ1-1; TRBD1 is a possible D gene (5 bases). The CDR3 is made up of 13 amino acids. V lost 8 bases to trimming and J lost 0 bases, with 9 bases between them. From germline, CDR1 is KGHDR and CDR2 SFDVKD. The DNA for the CDR3 is TGTGCCACCAAAGACAGCTTGAACACTGAAGCTTTCTTT. Amino acid sequence: CATKDSLNTEAFF.

Remarks on this clone: This sample includes further DNA sequences coding for the same CDR3. The chain uses TRBV7-3 and TRBJ1-1, with D tentatively TRBD1 (6 bases). Germline CDR1 reads SGHTA; CDR2 reads FQGTGA. V lost 4 bases and J lost 2, with 8 bases in between. This CDR3 is built from 13 residues. Here the CDR3 reads CASSSQGNTEAFF. The CDR3 DNA is TGTGCCAGCAGCTCACAGGGAAACACTGAAGCTTTCTTT.

The V call is TRBV19, the J call TRBJ1-3; D is uncertain. This CDR3 is built from 11 residues. The V gene's germline CDR1 is LNHDA and CDR2 SQIVND (reference sequence). Trimming removed 7 bases from V and 4 bases from J, with 5 bases in between. Here the CDR3 reads CASIRGNTIYF. The CDR3 DNA reads as TGTGCCAGTATTCGGGGAAACACCATATATTTT.

The rearrangement joins TRBV4-1 to TRBJ1-2; 7 bases agree with TRBD1. The germline V gene encodes CDR1 MGHRA and CDR2 YSYEKL. V was pared by 1 base and J by 8 bases, with 10 bases of the junction left unmatched. This CDR3 region has 15 residues. CDR3 loop: CASSQGETGSRGYTF. The CDR3 coding sequence is TGCGCCAGCAGCCAAGGGGAGACAGGGAGCCGAGGCTACACCTTC.

This chain joins TRBV4-2 and TRBJ1-4; the D gene is possibly TRBD1 (5 bases). The CDR3 sequence is 14 residues long. Germline CDR1 is LGHNA and CDR2 is YNFKEQ. Trimming stripped 1 base from V and 7 bases from J, with 10 bases between. This CDR3 reads CASSQVGGGEKLFF. CDR3 DNA: TGTGCCAGCAGCCAAGTCGGGGGAGGTGAAAAACTGTTTTTT.

DNA for the CDR3: TGTGCCAGCAGTCCGGGGCGGGGGGGAAATGAGCAGTTCTTC. Residues: CASSPGRGGNEQFF. This chain joins TRBV6-6 and TRBJ2-1; 9 nucleotides line up with TRBD2. V was pared by 5 bases and J by 7 bases, with 6 bases of the junction left unmatched. The CDR3 spans 14 residues. From germline, CDR1 is MNHNY and CDR2 SVGAGI (reference sequence).

This rearrangement joins TRBV6-6 to TRBJ1-2, with 8 positions matching TRBD1. Trimming removed 5 bases from V and 4 bases from J; junction bases left unmatched: 6. CDR3 length equals 14 residues. Germline values: CDR1 MNHNY, CDR2 SVGAGI (reference sequence). CDR3 sequence reads: CASSTPDRAYGYTF. The CDR3 coding sequence is TGTGCCAGCAGTACTCCGGACAGGGCCTATGGCTACACCTTC.

This chain uses TRBV5-1 with TRBJ1-6; no reliable D call. The V end was cut by 0 bases, the J end by 6 bases, with 10 bases between. This CDR3 comprises 15 residues. Germline V lookup: CDR1 SGHRS, CDR2 YFSETQ. The CDR3 is CASSLERAGNSPLHF. The CDR3 DNA reads TGCGCCAGCAGCTTGGAGAGGGCAGGTAATTCACCCCTCCACTTT.

This rearrangement joins TRBV28 to TRBJ1-4; D is undetermined. Germline loops: CDR1 MDHEN, CDR2 SYDVKM. CDR3 length: 12 residues. The ends were cut back, 3 bases at V and 12 bases at J, with 11 bases in the middle. As DNA, the CDR3 is TGTGCCAGCAGTTTTTCAGGCAGAGAACTGTTTTTT. It translates to CASSFSGRELFF.